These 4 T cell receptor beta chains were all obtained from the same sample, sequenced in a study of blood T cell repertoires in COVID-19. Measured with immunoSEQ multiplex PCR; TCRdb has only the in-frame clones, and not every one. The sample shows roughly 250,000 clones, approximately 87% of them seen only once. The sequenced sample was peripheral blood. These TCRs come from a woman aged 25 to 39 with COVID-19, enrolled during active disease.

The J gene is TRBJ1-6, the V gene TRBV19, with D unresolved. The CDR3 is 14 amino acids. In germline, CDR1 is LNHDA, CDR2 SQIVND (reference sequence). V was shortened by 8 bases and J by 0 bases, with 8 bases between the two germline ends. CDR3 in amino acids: CASRFSSYNSPLHF. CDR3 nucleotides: TGTGCCAGTCGATTTAGCTCCTATAATTCACCCCTCCACTTT.

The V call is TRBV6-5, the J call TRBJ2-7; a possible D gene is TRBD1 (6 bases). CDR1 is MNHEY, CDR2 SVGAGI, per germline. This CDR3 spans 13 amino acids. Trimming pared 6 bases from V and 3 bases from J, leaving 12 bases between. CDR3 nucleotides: TGTGCCAGCAGCAGGGGTTCCGACTACGAGCAGTACTTC. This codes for CASSRGSDYEQYF.

CDR3 DNA sequence: TGTGCCAGCAGTCACGCGCCGGGACAGGTAAACTCCTACGAGCAGTACTTC. Protein: CASSHAPGQVNSYEQYF. The chain employs TRBV7-9 and TRBJ2-7; 8 bases align to TRBD1. The CDR3 totals 17 residues. Trimming at V came to 6 bases and at J to 0 bases, leaving 13 bases not matched to a gene. Per germline, CDR1 SEHNR and CDR2 FQNEAQ (reference sequence).

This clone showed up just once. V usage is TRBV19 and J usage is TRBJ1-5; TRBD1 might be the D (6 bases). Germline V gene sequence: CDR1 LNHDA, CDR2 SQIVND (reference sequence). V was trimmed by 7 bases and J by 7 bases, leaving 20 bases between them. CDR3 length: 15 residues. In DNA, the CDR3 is TGTGCCAGTATAAGTGGGGGGGGACAAAGCCAGCCCCAGCATTTT. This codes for CASISGGGQSQPQHF.